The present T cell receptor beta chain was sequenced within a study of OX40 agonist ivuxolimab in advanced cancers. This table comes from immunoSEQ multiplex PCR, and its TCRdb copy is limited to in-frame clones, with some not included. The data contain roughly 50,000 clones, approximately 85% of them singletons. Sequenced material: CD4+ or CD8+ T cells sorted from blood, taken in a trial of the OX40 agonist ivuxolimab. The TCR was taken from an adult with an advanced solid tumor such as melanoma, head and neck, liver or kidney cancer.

CDR3 sequence reads: CASSLSRDSFNYGYTF. The CDR3 DNA is TGTGCCAGCTCACTTTCCCGGGACTCCTTTAACTATGGCTACACCTTC. This chain joins TRBV18 and TRBJ1-2; D is possibly TRBD1 (5 bases). Trimming took 4 bases from V and 1 from J, leaving 16 bases between them. The length of the CDR3 is 16 residues. Germline V gene data show CDR1 as KGHSH and CDR2 as LQKENI.